This T cell receptor (beta chain) was profiled in a study of cytomegalovirus exposure and HLA in healthy donors. The wider study: Unique TCRs numbering some 93 million, obtained from HLA-typed donors, made up an early data release.

Study results and limitations: A few chains linked to CMV were shown in vitro to be specific for CMV antigens. CMV serostatus was the sole immune exposure data available.

On this clone itself: Antigen specificity is unknown.

PCR used 60 Vbeta primers and 13 Jbeta primers. The assay was immunoSEQ multiplex PCR, and TCRdb's table has in-frame clones only and misses some. Counted here are 120,000 or so clones, around four fifths occurring once; the ten biggest clones make up approximately 10%. In germline, CDR1 is SGHRS, CDR2 YFSETQ. The V and J ends lost 0 bases and 8 bases respectively, with 14 bases between them. The CDR3 loop spans 15 amino acids. What was sequenced was PBMCs. The chain links TRBV5-1 to TRBJ1-4; tentative D call: TRBD1 (5 bases). This sequence originates from a man aged 25-40 years in good health and CMV-seropositive. CDR3 in amino acids: CASSLARPQGEKLFF. CDR3 sequence (DNA): TGCGCCAGCAGCTTGGCCAGGCCTCAGGGAGAAAAACTGTTTTTT.